These T cell receptor beta chains were read from a single sample in a study of shared clonotypes between healthy human individuals. Clones were read by immunoSEQ multiplex PCR, and TCRdb kept only the in-frame ones, dropping some. The table records roughly 2,000,000 clones, about 94% of them present only once. Sequenced input: naive CD8+ T cells from PBMCs. Every receptor here comes from a man between 18 and 29 years old in good health. Some clones in this sample may be carry-over from other donors' samples. Both conserved end residues are part of each CDR3. Each record gives: V gene, clone size, D gene, J gene, CDR3 DNA, CDR3 protein. The D gene is left open where the match is weak. Clone size appears in some rows only: once, few, many, or a class for an expanded clone.

TRBV7-9	NA	NA	TRBJ2-3	TGTGCCAGCAGCAACGGACTCTCGAGGACAGATACGCAGTATTTT	CASSNGLSRTDTQYF
TRBV4-2	NA	NA	TRBJ2-1	TGTGCCAGCAGCCAAACCACAACCCCCTACAATGAGCAGTTCTTC	CASSQTTTPYNEQFF
TRBV4-3	NA	NA	TRBJ1-1	TGCGCCAGCAGCCAAGATAGGCGATTTCCTGAAGCTTTCTTT	CASSQDRRFPEAFF
TRBV27	NA	NA	TRBJ2-7	TGTGCCAGCAGTTTTTCGGGGGCGGGGGAGCAGTACTTC	CASSFSGAGEQYF
TRBV5-4	once	TRBD1	TRBJ2-5	TGTGCCAGCAGCCCTGACAGGGCTTTGGAGACCCAGTACTTC	CASSPDRALETQYF
TRBV28	NA	NA	TRBJ2-7	TGTGCCAGCAGTTTATCCTGGGGTAACTCCTACGAGCAGTACTTC	CASSLSWGNSYEQYF
TRBV2	NA	NA	TRBJ2-7	TGTGCCAGCAGTCTACACGTAGCCTTAGGACTCCCGGACGAGCAGTACTTC	CASSLHVALGLPDEQYF
TRBV27	NA	NA	TRBJ2-7	TGTGCCAGCACCCAAAGAACTGGCGGGATTTACGAGCAGTACTTC	CASTQRTGGIYEQYF
TRBV6-5	NA	NA	TRBJ1-2	TGTGCCAGCAATCTCGACAGCCGCTATGGCTACACCTTC	CASNLDSRYGYTF
TRBV2	NA	NA	TRBJ2-7	TGTGCCAGCAGTGAAGCTCGGGTCGGCTCCTACGAGCAGTACTTC	CASSEARVGSYEQYF
TRBV5-6	NA	TRBD1	TRBJ2-5	TGTGCCAGCAGCCCCGGGACAGGGATGGAGACCCAGTACTTC	CASSPGTGMETQYF
TRBV2	NA	TRBD1	TRBJ1-1	TGTGCCAGCACAAGGACAGGGCTCAACACTGAAGCTTTCTTT	CASTRTGLNTEAFF
TRBV7-9	once	TRBD1	TRBJ1-1	TGTGCCAGCAGCCCTTGGGACAGGGGAGGCACTGAAGCTTTCTTT	CASSPWDRGGTEAFF
TRBV28	NA	NA	TRBJ1-1	TGTGCCAGCAGTTTAAAGGGACCTCTCGACACTGAAGCTTTCTTT	CASSLKGPLDTEAFF
TRBV5-1	NA	TRBD1	TRBJ2-3	TGCGCCAGCAGCACTCCCGAAAAACCGGGACAGCCCCGGTATTTT	CASSTPEKPGQPRYF
TRBV28	NA	NA	TRBJ1-1	TGTGCCAGCAGTGTTCAGGGGCGCGGTGAGTTGGGAGCTGAAGCTTTCTTT	CASSVQGRGELGAEAFF
TRBV27	NA	TRBD2	TRBJ2-3	TGTGCCAGCAGGTCCCCGGGACTAGGCGGAGATACGCAGTATTTT	CASRSPGLGGDTQYF
TRBV19	NA	TRBD2	TRBJ2-1	TGTGCCAGTAGTGTAAGACTAGCGGGAAGGGGATACAATGAGCAGTTCTTC	CASSVRLAGRGYNEQFF
TRBV11-1	NA	TRBD2	TRBJ2-5	TGTGCCAGCAGCTCGGGGGGACTAGCGGGAGTAAAGACCCAGTACTTC	CASSSGGLAGVKTQYF
TRBV5-4	NA	NA	TRBJ1-3	TGTGCCAGCAGCCTGGTGGGCGACTCTGGAAACACCATATATTTT	CASSLVGDSGNTIYF
TRBV27	NA	NA	TRBJ1-5	TGTGCCAGCAGTTTAGCAGGGGCGGTCCAGCCCCAGCATTTT	CASSLAGAVQPQHF
TRBV11-2	NA	NA	TRBJ2-7	TGTGCCAGCAGCTTTGGACTGATCTACGAGCAGTACTTC	CASSFGLIYEQYF